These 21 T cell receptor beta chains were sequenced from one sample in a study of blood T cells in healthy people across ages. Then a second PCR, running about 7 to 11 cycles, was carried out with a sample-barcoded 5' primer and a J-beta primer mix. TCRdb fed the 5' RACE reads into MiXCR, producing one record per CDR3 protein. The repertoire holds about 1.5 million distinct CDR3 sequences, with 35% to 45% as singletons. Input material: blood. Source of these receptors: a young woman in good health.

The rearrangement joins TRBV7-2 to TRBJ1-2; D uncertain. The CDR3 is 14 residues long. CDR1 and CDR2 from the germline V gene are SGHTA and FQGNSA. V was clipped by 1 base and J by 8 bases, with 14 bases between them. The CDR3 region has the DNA TGTGCCAGCAGCTTAGTTCCTCACACGAGGGGCTACACCTTC. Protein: CASSLVPHTRGYTF.

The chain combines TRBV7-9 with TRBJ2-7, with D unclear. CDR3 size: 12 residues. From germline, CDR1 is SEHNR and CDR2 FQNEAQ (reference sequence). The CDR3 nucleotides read TGTGCAGAATCATTGGGGAATACCGAGCAGTACTTC. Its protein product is CAESLGNTEQYF.

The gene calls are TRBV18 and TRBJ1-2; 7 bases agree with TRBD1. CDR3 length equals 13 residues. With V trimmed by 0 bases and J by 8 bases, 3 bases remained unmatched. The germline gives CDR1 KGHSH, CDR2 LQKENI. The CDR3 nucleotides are TGTGCCAGCTCACCACCGACAGGGAGCGGCTACACCTTC. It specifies CASSPPTGSGYTF.

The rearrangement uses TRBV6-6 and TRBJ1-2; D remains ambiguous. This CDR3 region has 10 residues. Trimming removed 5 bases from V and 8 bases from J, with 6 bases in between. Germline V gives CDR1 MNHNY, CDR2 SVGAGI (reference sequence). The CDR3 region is CASSAQGYTF. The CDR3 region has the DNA TGTGCCAGCAGTGCACAGGGCTACACCTTC.

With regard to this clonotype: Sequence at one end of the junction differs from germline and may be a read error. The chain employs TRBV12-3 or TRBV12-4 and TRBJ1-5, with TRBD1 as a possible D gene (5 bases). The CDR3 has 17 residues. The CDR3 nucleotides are TGTGCCGGCAGTCCCGGGAGGGGCGGCTCGGCCCTTCAGCCCCAGCATTTT. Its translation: CAGSPGRGGSALQPQHF.

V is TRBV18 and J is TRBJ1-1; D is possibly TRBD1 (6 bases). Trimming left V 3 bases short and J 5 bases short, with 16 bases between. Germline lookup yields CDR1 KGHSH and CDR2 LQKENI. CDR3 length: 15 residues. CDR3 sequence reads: CASSPTIGRGTEAFF. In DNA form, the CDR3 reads TGTGCCAGCTCACCGACGATAGGGAGGGGGACTGAAGCTTTCTTT.

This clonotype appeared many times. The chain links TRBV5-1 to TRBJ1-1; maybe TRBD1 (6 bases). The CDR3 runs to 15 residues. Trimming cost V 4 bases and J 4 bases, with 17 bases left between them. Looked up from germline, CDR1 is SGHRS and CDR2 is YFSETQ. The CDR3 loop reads CASSRGGIRGTEAFF. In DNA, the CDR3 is TGCGCCAGCAGCCGAGGGGGGATCCGCGGCACTGAAGCTTTCTTT.

The CDR3 region is CASSSPIRTGLTEAFF. The CDR3 coding sequence is TGTGCCAGCAGTTCCCCCATTCGGACAGGTTTAACTGAAGCTTTCTTT. V and J are TRBV6-2 or TRBV6-3 and TRBJ1-1; 7 positions agree with TRBD1. With V trimmed by 4 bases and J by 5 bases, 13 bases remained unmatched. Germline V gene data show CDR1 as MNHEY and CDR2 as SVGEGT. The CDR3 spans 16 residues.

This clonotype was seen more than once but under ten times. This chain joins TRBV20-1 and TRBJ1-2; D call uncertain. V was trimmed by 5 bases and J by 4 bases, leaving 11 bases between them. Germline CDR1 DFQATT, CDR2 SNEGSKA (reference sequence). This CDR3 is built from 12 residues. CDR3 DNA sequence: TGCAGTGCTGGGATACACGGCTATGGCTACACCTTC. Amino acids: CSAGIHGYGYTF.

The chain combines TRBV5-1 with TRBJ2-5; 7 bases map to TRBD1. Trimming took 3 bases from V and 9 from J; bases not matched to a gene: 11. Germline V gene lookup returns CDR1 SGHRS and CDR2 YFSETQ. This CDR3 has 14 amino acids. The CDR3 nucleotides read TGCGCCAGCAGCTCCACCGGGACAGTGGAGGCCCAGTACTTC. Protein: CASSSTGTVEAQYF.

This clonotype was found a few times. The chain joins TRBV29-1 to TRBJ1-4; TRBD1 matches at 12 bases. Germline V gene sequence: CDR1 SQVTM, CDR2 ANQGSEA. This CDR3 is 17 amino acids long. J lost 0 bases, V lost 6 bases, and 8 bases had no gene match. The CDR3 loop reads CSVAGTGGGSTNEKLFF. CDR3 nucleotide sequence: TGCAGCGTAGCCGGGACAGGGGGCGGCTCAACTAATGAAAAACTGTTTTTT.

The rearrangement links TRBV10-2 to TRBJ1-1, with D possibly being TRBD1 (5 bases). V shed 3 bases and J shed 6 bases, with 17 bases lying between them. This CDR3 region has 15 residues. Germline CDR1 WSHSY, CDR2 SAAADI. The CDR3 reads CASSERQRGHAEAFF. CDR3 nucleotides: TGCGCCAGCAGTGAACGACAGAGAGGGCATGCTGAAGCTTTCTTT.

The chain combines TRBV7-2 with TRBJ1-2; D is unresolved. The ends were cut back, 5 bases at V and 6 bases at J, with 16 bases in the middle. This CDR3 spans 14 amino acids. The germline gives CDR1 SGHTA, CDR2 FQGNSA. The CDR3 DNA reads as TGTGCCAGCAGCCCCGACCGACATAATGATGGCTACACCTTC. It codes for CASSPDRHNDGYTF. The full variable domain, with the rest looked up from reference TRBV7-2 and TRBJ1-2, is GAGVSQSPSNKVTEKGKDVELRCDPISGHTALYWYRQSLGQGLEFLIYFQGNSAPDKSGLPSDRFSAERTGGSVSTLTIQRTQQEDSAVYLCASSPDRHNDGYTFGSGTRLTVV.

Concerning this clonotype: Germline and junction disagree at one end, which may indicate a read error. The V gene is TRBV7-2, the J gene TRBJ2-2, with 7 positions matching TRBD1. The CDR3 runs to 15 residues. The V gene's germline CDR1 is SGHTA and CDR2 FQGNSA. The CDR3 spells CVSSLLGQKTGELFF. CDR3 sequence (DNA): TGTGTCAGCAGCTTATTGGGACAGAAAACCGGGGAGCTGTTTTTT.

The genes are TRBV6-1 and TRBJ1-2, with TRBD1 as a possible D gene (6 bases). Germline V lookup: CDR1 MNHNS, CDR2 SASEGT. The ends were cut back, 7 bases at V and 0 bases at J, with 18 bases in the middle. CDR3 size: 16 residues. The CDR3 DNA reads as TGTGCCAGCACGGGACATAAAAACAGAGCTAACTATGGCTACACCTTC. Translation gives CASTGHKNRANYGYTF.

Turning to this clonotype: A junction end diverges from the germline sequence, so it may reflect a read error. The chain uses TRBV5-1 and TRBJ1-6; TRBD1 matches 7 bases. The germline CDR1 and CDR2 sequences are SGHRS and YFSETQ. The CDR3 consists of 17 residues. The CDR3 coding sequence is TGCGCCAGCAGCGTTGACCGCCGACAGGGTGCTAATTCACTCCTCCACTTT. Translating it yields CASSVDRRQGANSLLHF.

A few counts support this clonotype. CDR3 bases: TGTGCCAGCAGTTTCGCTAGCGGGGGGTACCAAGAGACCCAGTACTTC. As protein: CASSFASGGYQETQYF. The rearrangement uses TRBV12-3 or TRBV12-4 and TRBJ2-5; 11 positions agree with TRBD2. The ends lost 3 bases at V and 0 bases at J; junction bases unmatched: 3. The length of the CDR3 is 16 residues.

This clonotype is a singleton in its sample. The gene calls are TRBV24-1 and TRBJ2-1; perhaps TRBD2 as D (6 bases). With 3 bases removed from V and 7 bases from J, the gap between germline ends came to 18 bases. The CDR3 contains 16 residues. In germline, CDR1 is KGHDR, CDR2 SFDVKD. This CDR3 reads CATSDPRAGPRNEQFF. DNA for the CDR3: TGTGCCACCAGTGATCCCCGGGCGGGACCCAGGAATGAGCAGTTCTTC.

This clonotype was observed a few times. The CDR3: CASSPPRRGYGYTF. The CDR3 DNA is TGTGCCAGCAGTCCTCCCCGACGGGGCTATGGCTACACCTTC. J is TRBJ1-2 and V is TRBV6-5; no reliable D call. V lost 5 bases to trimming and J lost 4 bases, with 14 bases between them. Germline V gene data show CDR1 as MNHEY and CDR2 as SVGAGI. This CDR3 spans 14 amino acids.

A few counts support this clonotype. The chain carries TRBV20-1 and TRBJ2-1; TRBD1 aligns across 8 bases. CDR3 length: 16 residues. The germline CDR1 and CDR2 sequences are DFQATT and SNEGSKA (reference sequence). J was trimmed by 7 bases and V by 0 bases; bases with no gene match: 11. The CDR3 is CSARDKEQGVWNEQFF. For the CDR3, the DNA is TGCAGTGCTAGAGATAAGGAACAGGGGGTATGGAATGAGCAGTTCTTC.

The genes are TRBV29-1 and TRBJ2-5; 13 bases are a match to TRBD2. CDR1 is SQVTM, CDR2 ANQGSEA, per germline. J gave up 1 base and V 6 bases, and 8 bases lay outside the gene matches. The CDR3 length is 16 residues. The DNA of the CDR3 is TGCAGCGTCGCCCTGGGACTAGCGGGGACCCAAGAGACCCAGTACTTC. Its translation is CSVALGLAGTQETQYF.